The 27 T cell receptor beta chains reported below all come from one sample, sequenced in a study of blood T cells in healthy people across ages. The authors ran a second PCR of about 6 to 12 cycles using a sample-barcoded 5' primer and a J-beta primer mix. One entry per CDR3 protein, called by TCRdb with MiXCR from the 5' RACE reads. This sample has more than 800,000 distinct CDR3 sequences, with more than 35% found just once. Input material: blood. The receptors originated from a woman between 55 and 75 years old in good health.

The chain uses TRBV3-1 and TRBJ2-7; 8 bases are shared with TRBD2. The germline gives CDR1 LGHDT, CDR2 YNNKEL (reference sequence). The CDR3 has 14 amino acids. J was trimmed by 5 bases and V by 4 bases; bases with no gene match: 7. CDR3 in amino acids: CASSLSGSRNEQYF. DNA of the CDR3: TGTGCCAGCAGCCTAAGCGGGAGTCGGAACGAGCAGTACTTC.

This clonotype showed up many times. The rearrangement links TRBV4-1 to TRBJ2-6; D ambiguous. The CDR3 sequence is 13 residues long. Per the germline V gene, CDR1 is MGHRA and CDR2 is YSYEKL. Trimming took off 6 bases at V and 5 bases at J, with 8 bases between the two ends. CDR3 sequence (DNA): TGCGCCAGCAGTCCAGACAGGGCCAACGTCCTGACTTTC. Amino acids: CASSPDRANVLTF.

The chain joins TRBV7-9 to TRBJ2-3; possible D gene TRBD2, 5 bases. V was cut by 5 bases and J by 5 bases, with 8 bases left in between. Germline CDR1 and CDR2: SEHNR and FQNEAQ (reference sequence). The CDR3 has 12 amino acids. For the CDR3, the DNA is TGTGCCAGCAGCGTACTAGGAGATACGCAGTATTTT. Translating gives CASSVLGDTQYF.

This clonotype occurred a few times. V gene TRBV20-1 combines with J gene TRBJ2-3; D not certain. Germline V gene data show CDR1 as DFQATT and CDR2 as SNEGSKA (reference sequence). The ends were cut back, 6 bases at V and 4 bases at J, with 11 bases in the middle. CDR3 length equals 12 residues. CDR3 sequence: CSAGIPPDTQYF. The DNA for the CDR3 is TGCAGTGCGGGAATTCCCCCAGATACGCAGTATTTT.

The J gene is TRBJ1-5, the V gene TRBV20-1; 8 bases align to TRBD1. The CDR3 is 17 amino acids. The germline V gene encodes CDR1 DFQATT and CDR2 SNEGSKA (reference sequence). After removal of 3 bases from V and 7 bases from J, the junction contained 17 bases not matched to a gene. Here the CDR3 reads CSASQGATGGDKQPQHF. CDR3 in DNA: TGCAGTGCTAGTCAGGGGGCGACCGGAGGTGACAAGCAGCCCCAGCATTTT.

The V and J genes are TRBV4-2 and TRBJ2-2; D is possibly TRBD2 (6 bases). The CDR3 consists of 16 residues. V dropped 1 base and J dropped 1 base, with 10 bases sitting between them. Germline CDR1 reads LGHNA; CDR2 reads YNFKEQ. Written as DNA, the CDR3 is TGTGCCAGCAGCCAAGTTGGAGCGGGGAACACCGGGGAGCTGTTTTTT. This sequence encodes CASSQVGAGNTGELFF.

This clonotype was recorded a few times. DNA for the CDR3: TGTGCCAGCAGCCCCTGGTTGAGGAATCAGCCCCAGCATTTT. Its protein is CASSPWLRNQPQHF. V usage is TRBV12-3 or TRBV12-4 and J usage is TRBJ1-5; D gene unclear. The CDR3 runs 14 residues. The V end was cut by 6 bases, the J end by 4 bases, with 13 bases between.

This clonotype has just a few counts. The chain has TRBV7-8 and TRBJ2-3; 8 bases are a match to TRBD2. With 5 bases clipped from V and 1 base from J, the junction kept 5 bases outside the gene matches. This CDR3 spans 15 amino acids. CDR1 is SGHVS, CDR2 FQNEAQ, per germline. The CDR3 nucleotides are TGTGCCAGCAGCGGCGGGACTAGAGGCACAGATACGCAGTATTTT. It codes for CASSGGTRGTDTQYF.

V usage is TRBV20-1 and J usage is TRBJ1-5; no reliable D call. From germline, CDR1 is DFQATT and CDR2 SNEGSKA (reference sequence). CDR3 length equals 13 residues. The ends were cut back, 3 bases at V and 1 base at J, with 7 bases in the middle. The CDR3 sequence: CSASTGSNQPQHF. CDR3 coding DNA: TGCAGTGCTAGTACGGGGAGCAATCAGCCCCAGCATTTT.

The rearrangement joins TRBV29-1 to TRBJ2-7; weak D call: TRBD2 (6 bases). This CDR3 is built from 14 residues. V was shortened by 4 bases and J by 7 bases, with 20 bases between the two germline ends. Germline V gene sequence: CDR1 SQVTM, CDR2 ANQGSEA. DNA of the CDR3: TGCAGCGTTGCGGAGGGGCCGGCTCACAGGGAGCAGTACTTC. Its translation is CSVAEGPAHREQYF.

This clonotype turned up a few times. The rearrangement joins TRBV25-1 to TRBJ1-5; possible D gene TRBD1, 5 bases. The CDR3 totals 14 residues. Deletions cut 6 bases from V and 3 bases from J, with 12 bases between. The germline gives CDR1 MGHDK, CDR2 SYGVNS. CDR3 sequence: CASRGAAHNQPQHF. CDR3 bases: TGTGCCAGCAGAGGGGCAGCCCACAATCAGCCCCAGCATTTT.

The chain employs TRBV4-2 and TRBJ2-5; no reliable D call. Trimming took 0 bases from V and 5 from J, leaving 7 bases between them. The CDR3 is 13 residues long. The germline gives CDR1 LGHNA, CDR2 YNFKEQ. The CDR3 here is CASSQEVGETQYF. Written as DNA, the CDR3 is TGTGCCAGCAGCCAAGAGGTGGGGGAGACCCAGTACTTC.

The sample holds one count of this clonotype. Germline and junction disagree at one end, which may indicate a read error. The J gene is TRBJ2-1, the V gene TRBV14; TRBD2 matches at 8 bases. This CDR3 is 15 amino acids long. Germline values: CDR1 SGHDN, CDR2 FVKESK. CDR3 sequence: CASSQVLSAGGEKFF. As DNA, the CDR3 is TGTGCCAGCAGCCAAGTCTTGTCTGCGGGAGGTGAGAAGTTCTTC.

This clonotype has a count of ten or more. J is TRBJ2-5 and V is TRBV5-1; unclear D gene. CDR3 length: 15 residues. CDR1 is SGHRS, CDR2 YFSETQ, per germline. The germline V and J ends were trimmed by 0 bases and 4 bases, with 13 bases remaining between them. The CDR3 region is CASSLEPMSRETQYF. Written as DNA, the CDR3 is TGCGCCAGCAGCTTGGAACCGATGTCAAGAGAGACCCAGTACTTC.

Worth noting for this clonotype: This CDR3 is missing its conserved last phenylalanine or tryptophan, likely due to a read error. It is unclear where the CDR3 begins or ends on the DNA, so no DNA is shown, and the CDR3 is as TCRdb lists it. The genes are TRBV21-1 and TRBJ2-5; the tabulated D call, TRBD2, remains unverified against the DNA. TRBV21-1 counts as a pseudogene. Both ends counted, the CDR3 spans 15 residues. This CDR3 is CASSKAVVAGYEQYL.

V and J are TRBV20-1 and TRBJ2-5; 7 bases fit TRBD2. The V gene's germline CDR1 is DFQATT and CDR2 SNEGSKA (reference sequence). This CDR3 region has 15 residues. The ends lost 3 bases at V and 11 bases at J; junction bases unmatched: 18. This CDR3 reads CSARALADSYNEQYF. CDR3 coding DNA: TGCAGTGCTAGGGCCCTAGCGGACTCCTACAATGAACAGTACTTC.

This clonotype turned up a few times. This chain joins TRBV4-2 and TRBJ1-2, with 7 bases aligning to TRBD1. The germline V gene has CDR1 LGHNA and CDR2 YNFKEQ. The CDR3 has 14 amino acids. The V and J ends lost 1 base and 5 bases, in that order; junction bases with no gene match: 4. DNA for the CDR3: TGTGCCAGCAGCCAAGCGGGACAGCAGTATGGCTACACCTTC. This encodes CASSQAGQQYGYTF.

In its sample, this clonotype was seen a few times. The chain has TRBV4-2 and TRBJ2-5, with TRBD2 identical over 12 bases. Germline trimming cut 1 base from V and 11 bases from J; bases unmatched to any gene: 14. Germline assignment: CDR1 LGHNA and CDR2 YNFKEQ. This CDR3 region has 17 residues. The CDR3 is CASSQATTRLAGDEQYF. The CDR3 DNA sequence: TGTGCCAGCAGCCAAGCGACCACCCGACTAGCGGGAGATGAGCAGTACTTC.

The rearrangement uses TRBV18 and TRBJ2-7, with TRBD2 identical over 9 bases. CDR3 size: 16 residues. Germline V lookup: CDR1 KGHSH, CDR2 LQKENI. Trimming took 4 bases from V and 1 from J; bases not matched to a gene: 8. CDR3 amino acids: CASSQGVAGVSYEQYF. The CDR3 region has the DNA TGTGCCAGCTCACAGGGGGTAGCGGGAGTTTCCTACGAGCAGTACTTC.

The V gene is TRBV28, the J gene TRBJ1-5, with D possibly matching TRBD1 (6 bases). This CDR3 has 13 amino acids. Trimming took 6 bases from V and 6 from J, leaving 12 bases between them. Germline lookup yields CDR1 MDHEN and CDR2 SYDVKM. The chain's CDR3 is CASRATGFQPQHF. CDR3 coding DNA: TGTGCCAGCAGGGCTACAGGGTTTCAGCCCCAGCATTTT.

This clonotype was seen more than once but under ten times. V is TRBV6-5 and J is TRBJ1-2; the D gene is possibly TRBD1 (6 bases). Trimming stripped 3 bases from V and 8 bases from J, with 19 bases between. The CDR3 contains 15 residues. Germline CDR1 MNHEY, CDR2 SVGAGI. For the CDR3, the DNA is TGTGCCAGCAGTTATATACGGGGGCTCCATCAAGGCTACACCTTC. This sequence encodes CASSYIRGLHQGYTF.

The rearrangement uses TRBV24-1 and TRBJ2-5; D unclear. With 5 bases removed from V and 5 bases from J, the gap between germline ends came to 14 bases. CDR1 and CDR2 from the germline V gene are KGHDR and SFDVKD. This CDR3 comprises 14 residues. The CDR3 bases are TGTGCCACCAGTGTGACCAAGCGCACGGAGACCCAGTACTTC. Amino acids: CATSVTKRTETQYF.

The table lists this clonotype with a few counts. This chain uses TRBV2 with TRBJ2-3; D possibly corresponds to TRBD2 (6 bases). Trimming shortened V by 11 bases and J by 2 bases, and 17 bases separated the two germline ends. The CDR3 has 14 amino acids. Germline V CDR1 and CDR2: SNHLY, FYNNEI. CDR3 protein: CASRRLADTDTQYF. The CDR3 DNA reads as TGTGCCTCGAGGAGGTTAGCGGACACAGATACGCAGTATTTT.

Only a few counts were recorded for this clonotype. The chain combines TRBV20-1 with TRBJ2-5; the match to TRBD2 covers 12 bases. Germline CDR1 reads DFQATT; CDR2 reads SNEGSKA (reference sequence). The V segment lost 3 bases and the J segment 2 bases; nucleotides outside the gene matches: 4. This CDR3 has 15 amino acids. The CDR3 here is CSARSGTSGQETQYF. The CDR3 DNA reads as TGCAGTGCTAGGTCCGGGACTAGCGGGCAAGAGACCCAGTACTTC.

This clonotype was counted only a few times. The CDR3 is CASSLETGVAYYGYTF. The DNA for the CDR3 is TGTGCCAGCAGCTTGGAAACAGGGGTAGCCTACTATGGCTACACCTTC. The chain couples TRBV7-2 to TRBJ1-2, with TRBD1 identical over 7 bases. CDR1 SGHTA and CDR2 FQGNSA come from the germline V gene. Trimming at V came to 3 bases and at J to 3 bases, leaving 10 bases not matched to a gene. The CDR3 runs to 16 residues.

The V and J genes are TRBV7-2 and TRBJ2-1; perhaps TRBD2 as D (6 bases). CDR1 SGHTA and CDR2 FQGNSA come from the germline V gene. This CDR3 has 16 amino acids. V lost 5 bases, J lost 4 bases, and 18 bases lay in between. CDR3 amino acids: CASSLRRVAAYNEQFF. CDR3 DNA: TGTGCCAGCAGCCTTAGGAGGGTAGCGGCTTACAATGAGCAGTTCTTC.

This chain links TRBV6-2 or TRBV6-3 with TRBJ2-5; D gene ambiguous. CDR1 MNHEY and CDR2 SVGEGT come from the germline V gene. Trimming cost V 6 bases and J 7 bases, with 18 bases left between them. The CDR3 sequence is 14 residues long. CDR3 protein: CASSPGFPVGTQYF. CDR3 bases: TGTGCCAGCAGCCCAGGTTTCCCCGTGGGGACCCAGTACTTC.